This T cell receptor beta chain was observed in a study of T cell responses to AZD1222 COVID-19 vaccine. Trimming left V 1 base short and J 4 bases short, with 13 bases between. The CDR3 contains 16 residues. Germline values: CDR1 KGHSH, CDR2 LQKENI. About this clone: Antigen specificity is unknown.

The repertoire was sequenced with immunoSEQ multiplex PCR; TCRdb's copy has only in-frame clones and lacks some. The data hold 100,000 or so clones, with 87% observed a single time. Whole-study findings and limits: Clonal diversity may have been underestimated, and the donors were mostly white British, with more females than males. Nearly half of spike-specific TCRs reportedly target unmutated variant regions.

The V gene is TRBV18, the J gene TRBJ1-4; D not certain. The TCR sequence derives from an adult in good health. Sequencing was performed on peripheral blood, taken on day 0 of AZD1222 vaccination. CDR3 loop: CASSPRQSAFNEKLFF. The DNA for the CDR3 is TGTGCCAGCTCACCACGTCAGTCAGCCTTTAATGAAAAACTGTTTTTT.